This T cell receptor (beta chain) was identified in a study of blood T cell repertoires in COVID-19. The repertoire was sequenced with immunoSEQ multiplex PCR; TCRdb's copy has only in-frame clones and lacks some. The sample records 240,000 or so clones, around 80% being singletons. This clone was seen a single time. The V segment lost 0 bases and the J segment 4 bases; nucleotides outside the gene matches: 6. Germline V gene sequence: CDR1 SGHNT, CDR2 YYREEE (reference sequence). CDR3 length: 15 residues. This chain uses TRBV5-4 with TRBJ1-2; the match to TRBD1 covers 7 bases. Sample: peripheral blood. This receptor was identified in a woman older than 75 with acute or convalescent COVID-19. CDR3 coding DNA: TGTGCCAGCAGCTTGGCCGGGGACAGACCCTATGGCTACACCTTC. It translates to CASSLAGDRPYGYTF. Full variable domain (rest looked up from reference TRBV5-4 and TRBJ1-2): ETGVTQSPTHLIKTRGQQVTLRCSSQSGHNTVSWYQQALGQGPQFIFQYYREEENGRGNFPPRFSGLQFPNYSSELNVNALELDDSALYLCASSLAGDRPYGYTFGSGTRLTVV.